These 24 T cell receptor beta chains share one sample of origin, sequenced in a study of spatial heterogeneity in lung cancer. Noted time point: sample taken at primary tumor resection. Sequencing was performed on whole RNA extracted from tumor and nontumor lung tissue, or from frozen PBMC, and the material was left unsorted. One entry per CDR3 protein, called by TCRdb with MiXCR from the 5' RACE reads. This repertoire shows about 5,000 distinct CDR3 sequences, around 17% found once; its top ten account for 20%. This material consisted of normal lung tissue next to the tumor, taken at surgery. The receptors originated from a male donor with early-stage non-small cell lung cancer.

By sample share, this clonotype is medium-sized. Because the library targeted alpha chains, this beta chain is an off-target read whose size means little. The chain has TRBV5-1 and TRBJ2-7, with 7 bases fitting TRBD2. The J segment lost 1 base and the V segment lost 0 bases, leaving 7 bases of the junction unmatched. From germline, CDR1 is SGHRS and CDR2 YFSETQ. This CDR3 spans 16 amino acids. The CDR3 bases are TGCGCCAGCAGCTTGGATGCTAGCGGCAAGTCCTACGAGCAGTACTTC. It encodes CASSLDASGKSYEQYF.

This clonotype was counted a few times. As an off-target read in a library built for alpha chains, this beta chain has a frequency of little significance. The chain carries TRBV28 and TRBJ1-6, with D perhaps TRBD1 (5 bases). Germline V gene sequence: CDR1 MDHEN, CDR2 SYDVKM. V lost 7 bases and J 9 bases, leaving 19 bases between the germline ends. The CDR3 extends over 15 amino acids. The CDR3 sequence: CASTLLGGGRSPLHF. As DNA, the CDR3 is TGTGCCAGCACCCTATTGGGGGGTGGGCGTTCACCCCTCCACTTT.

This clonotype is judged medium-sized (0.01 to 0.1%). The library was designed around alpha chains, so this beta chain is a stray read whose abundance carries little weight. The genes are TRBV20-1 and TRBJ1-5, with a possible D match to TRBD1 (5 bases). This CDR3 region has 14 residues. Germline V gene data show CDR1 as DFQATT and CDR2 as SNEGSKA (reference sequence). Trimming took off 6 bases at V and 5 bases at J, with 17 bases between the two ends. The CDR3 coding sequence is TGCAGTGCGCCCATGCAGGGAGAGGATCAGCCCCAGCATTTT. It translates to CSAPMQGEDQPQHF.

Judged by abundance, this clonotype is medium-sized (0.01 to 0.1%). A library made for alpha chains picked up this beta chain off target, so its size means little. The gene calls are TRBV6-1 and TRBJ2-7; D is unresolved. The CDR3 sequence is 11 residues long. Trimming removed 6 bases from V and 4 bases from J, with 7 bases in between. The germline V gene encodes CDR1 MNHNS and CDR2 SASEGT. The CDR3 protein is CASRFGYEQYV. The CDR3 DNA follows: TGTGCCAGCAGATTCGGTTACGAGCAGTACGTC.

By share, this clonotype counts as medium-sized. Found in a library prepared for alpha chains, this beta chain is an off-target read, and its abundance has little meaning. The CDR3 nucleotides are TGTGCCAGCAGCCAAGATGGGACAGTCTATGGCTACACCTTC. It encodes CASSQDGTVYGYTF. This sequence joins TRBV4-2 and TRBJ1-2, with 7 bases matching TRBD1. V gave up 0 bases and J gave up 4 bases; unmatched junction bases: 2. CDR1 LGHNA and CDR2 YNFKEQ come from the germline V gene. The CDR3 has 14 amino acids.

As concerns this clonotype: At one of its ends the junction is not consistent with the germline gene, which may arise from a read error. This beta chain was picked up by a library intended for alpha chains and is off target, so its count carries little meaning. The chain is built from TRBV7-9 and TRBJ2-3; the match to TRBD2 covers 10 bases. The CDR3 consists of 15 residues. The V gene's germline CDR1 is SEHNR and CDR2 FQNEAQ (reference sequence). This CDR3 is CASSLAGASTDTQYF. The CDR3 coding sequence is TGTGCCAGCAGCCTAGCGGGAGCTAGCACAGATACGCAGTATTTT.

This clonotype occurred many times. Because the library targeted alpha chains, this beta chain is an off-target read whose size means little. CDR3 DNA sequence: TGTGCCAGCAGTTTATCGAGCGGGGGCGCGAGGGGCTACACCTTC. It specifies CASSLSSGGARGYTF. The V and J genes are TRBV27 and TRBJ1-2; D might be TRBD1 (6 bases). Germline CDR1 is MNHEY and CDR2 is SMNVEV (reference sequence). This CDR3 spans 15 amino acids. The V end was cut by 0 bases, the J end by 8 bases, with 16 bases between.

On this clonotype: A library prepared for alpha chains yielded this beta chain as an off-target read; its size is of little meaning. V gene TRBV5-6 combines with J gene TRBJ1-1; D gene ambiguous. The germline V and J ends were trimmed by 0 bases and 6 bases, with 12 bases remaining between them. Germline CDR1 reads SGHDT; CDR2 reads YYEEEE. This CDR3 spans 14 amino acids. CDR3 sequence (DNA): TGTGCCAGCAGCTTGGGCCCTGAGGTCCCTGAAGCTTTCTTT. Its protein is CASSLGPEVPEAFF.

This clonotype was recorded a few times. This beta chain lies outside the target of a library built for alpha chains; its clone size means little. This rearrangement joins TRBV7-2 to TRBJ2-5, with 7 bases fitting TRBD2. Germline CDR1 reads SGHTA; CDR2 reads FQGNSA. The J segment lost 5 bases and the V segment lost 1 base, leaving 10 bases of the junction unmatched. This CDR3 spans 16 amino acids. The CDR3 sequence is CASSLVAGSGVETQYF. Written as DNA, the CDR3 is TGTGCCAGCAGCTTAGTAGCGGGCTCGGGTGTGGAGACCCAGTACTTC.

This clonotype is termed medium-sized. For a library built for alpha chains, this beta chain is a stray read; little rests on its size. The V and J genes are TRBV5-5 and TRBJ2-3; D gene uncertain. V lost 0 bases and J lost 1, with 3 bases in between. CDR1 and CDR2 (germline): SGHKS, YYEKEE (reference sequence). The CDR3 runs to 13 residues. CDR3 in amino acids: CASSLDGTDTQYF. CDR3 nucleotide sequence: TGTGCCAGCAGCTTGGATGGCACAGATACGCAGTATTTT.

Notes on this clonotype: A clone one base away is much larger, so this may be a read error. The library was designed around alpha chains, so this beta chain is a stray read whose abundance carries little weight. The chain uses TRBV5-1 and TRBJ2-3, with TRBD2 as a possible D gene (5 bases). Trimming left V 9 bases short and J 0 bases short, with 14 bases between. Germline CDR1 and CDR2: SGHRS and YFSETQ. The CDR3 runs 14 residues. The CDR3 reads CANTRVPSTDTQYF. In DNA, the CDR3 is TGCGCCAATACGAGGGTCCCTAGCACAGATACGCAGTATTTT.

Judged by abundance, this clonotype is medium-sized. In a library made to pick up alpha chains, this beta chain is a stray read with a size that means little. This rearrangement joins TRBV20-1 to TRBJ2-4; 8 bases align to TRBD2. V shed 0 bases, J shed 3 bases, and the junction held 7 bases outside the gene matches. CDR1 and CDR2 (germline): DFQATT, SNEGSKA (reference sequence). This CDR3 comprises 16 residues. This CDR3 reads CSARDTGGQGKNIQYF. The CDR3 DNA reads as TGCAGTGCTAGAGACACGGGGGGGCAAGGCAAAAACATTCAGTACTTC.

This clonotype occurred many times. This beta chain came through as a stray read in a library set up for alpha chains, and its size says little. The rearrangement uses TRBV20-1 and TRBJ1-3; D is ambiguous. CDR1 and CDR2 from the germline V gene are DFQATT and SNEGSKA (reference sequence). V was cut by 5 bases and J by 0 bases, with 11 bases left in between. The CDR3 extends over 14 amino acids. In nucleotides, the CDR3 is TGCAGTGCTCCCCCCCCCCGCTCTGGAAACACCATATATTTT. Translated: CSAPPPRSGNTIYF.

By frequency in the sample, this clonotype is medium-sized. Because the library targeted alpha chains, this beta chain is an off-target read whose size means little. The chain carries TRBV29-1 and TRBJ2-7, with 9 positions matching TRBD1. With V trimmed by 7 bases and J by 7 bases, 8 bases remained unmatched. Germline-derived CDR1 and CDR2 are SQVTM and ANQGSEA. There are 12 residues in the CDR3. CDR3 protein: CSAGQGLGEQYF. The CDR3 bases are TGCAGCGCGGGACAGGGATTAGGGGAGCAGTACTTC.

By proportion, this clonotype is medium-sized. This beta chain represents an off-target read in a library built for alpha chains; its size is of limited meaning. The chain links TRBV3-1 to TRBJ2-1, with 10 nucleotides matching TRBD1. From germline, CDR1 is LGHDT and CDR2 YNNKEL (reference sequence). Trimming took 8 bases from V and 7 from J; bases not matched to a gene: 8. This CDR3 region has 14 residues. CDR3 residues: CASWDRGTENEQFF. DNA for the CDR3: TGTGCCAGCTGGGACAGGGGAACCGAAAATGAGCAGTTCTTC.

This clonotype has a count of ten or more. Found in a library prepared for alpha chains, this beta chain is an off-target read, and its abundance has little meaning. This chain connects TRBV28 to TRBJ2-3; D might be TRBD1 (5 bases). Trimming stripped 2 bases from V and 3 bases from J, with 12 bases between. There are 15 residues in the CDR3. The germline V gene encodes CDR1 MDHEN and CDR2 SYDVKM. CDR3 bases: TGTGCCAGCAGTTTAAGGGCAGGGCCTACAGATACGCAGTATTTT. Translation gives CASSLRAGPTDTQYF.

In regard to this clonotype: As an off-target read in a library built for alpha chains, this beta chain has a frequency of little significance. This sequence joins TRBV23-1 and TRBJ2-1; D is unresolved. TRBV23-1 is identified as an open reading frame with a role that is uncertain. V was clipped by 6 bases and J by 3 bases, with 18 bases between them. This CDR3 contains 16 residues. The CDR3 reads CASSTTSRSYYNEQFF. CDR3 sequence (DNA): TGCGCCAGCAGCACCACGTCGAGGTCATACTACAATGAGCAGTTCTTC.

In regard to this clonotype: This beta chain slipped into a library made for alpha chains as a stray read, so its size is not meaningful. The chain is built from TRBV5-4 and TRBJ1-4; 8 positions match TRBD1. The germline CDR1 and CDR2 sequences are SGHNT and YYREEE (reference sequence). The CDR3 covers 13 residues. Trimming at V came to 5 bases and at J to 10 bases, leaving 7 bases not matched to a gene. CDR3 protein: CASSRTGSGKLFF. The CDR3 nucleotides read TGTGCCAGCAGTCGGACAGGGTCAGGAAAACTGTTTTTT.

Points on this clonotype: This beta chain slipped into a library made for alpha chains as a stray read, so its size is not meaningful. The rearrangement links TRBV6-1 to TRBJ1-6; perhaps TRBD1 as D (6 bases). V gave up 2 bases and J gave up 5 bases, with 16 bases separating them. The CDR3 spans 17 residues. Germline-derived CDR1 and CDR2 are MNHNS and SASEGT. CDR3 DNA: TGTGCCAGCAGTGAAAGGTCGGCAGGGGCGAATAATTCACCCCTCCACTTT. This gives the protein CASSERSAGANNSPLHF.

This clonotype is classed as medium-sized. This beta chain slipped into a library made for alpha chains as a stray read, so its size is not meaningful. The chain is built from TRBV7-2 and TRBJ1-1; no clear D gene. Trimming stripped 1 base from V and 6 bases from J, with 12 bases between. Germline CDR1 SGHTA, CDR2 FQGNSA. CDR3 length: 14 amino acids. CDR3 sequence: CASSLVTGVSEAFF. For the CDR3, the DNA is TGTGCCAGCAGCTTAGTAACGGGAGTGTCTGAAGCTTTCTTT.

This clonotype is labeled medium-sized. For a library built for alpha chains, this beta chain is a stray read; little rests on its size. The chain recombines TRBV5-6 with TRBJ2-2, with D hard to call. The germline V gene encodes CDR1 SGHDT and CDR2 YYEEEE. V dropped 5 bases and J dropped 1 base, with 9 bases sitting between them. The CDR3 totals 14 residues. The CDR3 here is CASSRLLNTGELFF. CDR3 coding DNA: TGTGCCAGCAGTCGGCTTCTGAACACCGGGGAGCTGTTTTTT.

This clonotype is medium-sized within its sample. The library was built for alpha chains, so this beta chain is an off-target read and its size means little. The V gene is TRBV7-2, the J gene TRBJ2-5; D perhaps matches TRBD1 (6 bases). This CDR3 comprises 15 residues. CDR1 SGHTA and CDR2 FQGNSA come from the germline V gene. Trimming shortened V by 5 bases and J by 2 bases, and 15 bases separated the two germline ends. This chain's CDR3 is CASSGQRTEQETQYF. Here the CDR3 DNA reads TGTGCCAGCAGCGGACAACGGACAGAGCAAGAGACCCAGTACTTC.

This clonotype came up many times. Within a library made for alpha chains, this beta chain is off target, and its count is uninformative. The chain has TRBV20-1 and TRBJ2-1, with D uncertain. Germline CDR1 and CDR2: DFQATT and SNEGSKA (reference sequence). The CDR3 covers 11 residues. CDR3 region: CSNSPYNEQFF. CDR3 in DNA: TGCAGCAATTCTCCGTACAATGAGCAGTTCTTC.

With regard to this clonotype: The size of this beta chain means little, since it is a stray read in a library made for alpha chains. The chain employs TRBV24-1 and TRBJ1-3; D is possibly TRBD1 (6 bases). Germline CDR1 reads KGHDR; CDR2 reads SFDVKD. The CDR3 extends over 13 amino acids. V lost 10 bases, J lost 0 bases, and 9 bases lay in between. The CDR3, as DNA: TGTGCCACTTCGGACAGCTCTGGAAACACCATATATTTT. It is translated as CATSDSSGNTIYF.